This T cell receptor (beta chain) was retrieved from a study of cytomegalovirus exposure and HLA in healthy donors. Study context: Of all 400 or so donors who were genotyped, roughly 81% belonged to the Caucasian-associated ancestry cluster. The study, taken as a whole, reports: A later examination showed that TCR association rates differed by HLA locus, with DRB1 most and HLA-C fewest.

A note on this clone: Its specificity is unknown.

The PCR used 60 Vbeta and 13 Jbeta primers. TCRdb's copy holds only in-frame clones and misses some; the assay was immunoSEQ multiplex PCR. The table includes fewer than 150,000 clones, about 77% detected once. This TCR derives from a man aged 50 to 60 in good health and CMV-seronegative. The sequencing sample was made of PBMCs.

CDR3 loop: CASSDEGQNYNEQFF. Here the CDR3 DNA reads TGTGCCAGCAGTGACGAGGGACAGAACTACAATGAGCAGTTCTTC. V usage is TRBV9 and J usage is TRBJ2-1; 7 nucleotides align to TRBD1. The J segment lost 3 bases and the V segment lost 5 bases, leaving 8 bases of the junction unmatched. Germline lookup yields CDR1 SGDLS and CDR2 YYNGEE. This CDR3 is built from 15 residues.